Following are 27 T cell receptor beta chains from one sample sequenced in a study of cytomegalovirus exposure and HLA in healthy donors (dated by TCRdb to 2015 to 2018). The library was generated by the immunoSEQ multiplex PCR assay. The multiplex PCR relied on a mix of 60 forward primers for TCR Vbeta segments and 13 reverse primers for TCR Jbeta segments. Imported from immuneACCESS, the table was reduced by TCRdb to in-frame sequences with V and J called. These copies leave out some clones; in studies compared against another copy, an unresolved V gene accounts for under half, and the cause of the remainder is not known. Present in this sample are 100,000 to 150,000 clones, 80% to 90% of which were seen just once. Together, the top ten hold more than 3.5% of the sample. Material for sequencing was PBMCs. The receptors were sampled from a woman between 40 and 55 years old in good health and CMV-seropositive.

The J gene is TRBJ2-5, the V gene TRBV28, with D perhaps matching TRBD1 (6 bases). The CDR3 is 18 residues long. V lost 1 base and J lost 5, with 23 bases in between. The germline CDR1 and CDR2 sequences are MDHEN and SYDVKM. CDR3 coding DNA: TGTGCCAGCAGTTTATATCCGCCCCGGACCAAGGGGGAGGAGACCCAGTACTTC. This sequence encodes CASSLYPPRTKGEETQYF.

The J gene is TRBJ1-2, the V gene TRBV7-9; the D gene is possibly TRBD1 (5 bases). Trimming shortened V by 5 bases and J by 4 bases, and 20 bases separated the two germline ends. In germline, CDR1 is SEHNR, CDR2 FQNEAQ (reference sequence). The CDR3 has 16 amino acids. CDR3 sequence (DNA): TGTGCCAGCAGCCCCGAAGGACACCCGGCGGCCTATGGCTACACCTTC. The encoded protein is CASSPEGHPAAYGYTF.

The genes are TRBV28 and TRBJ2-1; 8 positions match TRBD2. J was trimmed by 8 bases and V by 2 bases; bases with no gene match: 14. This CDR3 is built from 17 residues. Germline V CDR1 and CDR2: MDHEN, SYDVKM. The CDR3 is CASSLKPFSGKPHEQFF. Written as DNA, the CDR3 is TGTGCCAGCAGTTTAAAACCCTTTAGCGGGAAGCCCCATGAGCAGTTCTTC.

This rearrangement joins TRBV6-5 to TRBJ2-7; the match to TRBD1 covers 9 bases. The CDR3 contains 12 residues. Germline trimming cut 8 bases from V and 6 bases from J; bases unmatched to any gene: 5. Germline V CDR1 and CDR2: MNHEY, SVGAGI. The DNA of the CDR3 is TGTGCCAGCGGGGTGACAGGGGGCGAGCAGTACTTC. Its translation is CASGVTGGEQYF.

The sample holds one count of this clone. The CDR3 sequence is CASSYYTSANEQFF. The CDR3 DNA reads TGTGCCAGCAGTTACTATACTAGCGCGAATGAGCAGTTCTTC. The chain recombines TRBV6-5 with TRBJ2-1, with TRBD2 matching over 7 bases. V trimming: 1 base; J trimming: 7 bases; junction bases outside the gene matches: 4. Germline CDR1 MNHEY, CDR2 SVGAGI. The CDR3 spans 14 residues.

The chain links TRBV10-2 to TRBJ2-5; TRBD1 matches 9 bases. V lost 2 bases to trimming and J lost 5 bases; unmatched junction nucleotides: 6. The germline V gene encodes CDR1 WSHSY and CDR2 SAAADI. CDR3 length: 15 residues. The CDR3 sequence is CASSEPTGGKETQYF. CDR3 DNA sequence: TGCGCCAGCAGTGAGCCGACAGGGGGAAAGGAGACCCAGTACTTC.

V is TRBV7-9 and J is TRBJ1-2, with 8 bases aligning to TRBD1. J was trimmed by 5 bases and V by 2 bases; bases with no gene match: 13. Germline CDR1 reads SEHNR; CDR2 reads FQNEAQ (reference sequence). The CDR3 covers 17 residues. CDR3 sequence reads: CASSLLSATGGIYGYTF. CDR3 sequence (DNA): TGTGCCAGCAGCTTATTGTCGGCTACAGGGGGGATATATGGCTACACCTTC.

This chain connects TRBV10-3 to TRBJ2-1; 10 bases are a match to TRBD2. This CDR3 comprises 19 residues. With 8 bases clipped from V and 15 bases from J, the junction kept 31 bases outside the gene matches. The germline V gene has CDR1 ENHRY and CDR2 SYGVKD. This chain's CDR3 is CAIGGGRDSRVVAGGGRFF. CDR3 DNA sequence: TGTGCCATCGGAGGGGGCCGGGACAGCCGGGTTGTAGCGGGAGGCGGGCGGTTCTTC.

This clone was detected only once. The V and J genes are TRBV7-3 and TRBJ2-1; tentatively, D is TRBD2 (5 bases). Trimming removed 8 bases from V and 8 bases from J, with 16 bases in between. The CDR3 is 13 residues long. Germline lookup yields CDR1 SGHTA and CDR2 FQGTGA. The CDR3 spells CASSNGIGDEQFF. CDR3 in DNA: TGTGCCAGCTCCAACGGGATCGGCGATGAGCAGTTCTTC.

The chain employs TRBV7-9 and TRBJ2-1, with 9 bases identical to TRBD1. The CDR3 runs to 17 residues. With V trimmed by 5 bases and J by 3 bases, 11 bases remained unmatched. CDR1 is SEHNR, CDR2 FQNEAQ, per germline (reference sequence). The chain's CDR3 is CASSPIGQGTLYNEQFF. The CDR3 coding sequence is TGTGCCAGCAGCCCCATCGGACAGGGGACGCTCTACAATGAGCAGTTCTTC. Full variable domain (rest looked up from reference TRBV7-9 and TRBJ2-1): DTGVSQNPRHKITKRGQNVTFRCDPISEHNRLYWYRQTLGQGPEFLTYFQNEAQLEKSRLLSDRFSAERPKGSFSTLEIQRTEQGDSAMYLCASSPIGQGTLYNEQFFGPGTRLTVL.

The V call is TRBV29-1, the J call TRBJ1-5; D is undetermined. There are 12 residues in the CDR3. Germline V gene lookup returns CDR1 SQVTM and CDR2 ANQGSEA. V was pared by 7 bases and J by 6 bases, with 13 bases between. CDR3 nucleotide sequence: TGCAGCGCATCAGCGGGGAGTCAGCCCCAGCATTTT. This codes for CSASAGSQPQHF.

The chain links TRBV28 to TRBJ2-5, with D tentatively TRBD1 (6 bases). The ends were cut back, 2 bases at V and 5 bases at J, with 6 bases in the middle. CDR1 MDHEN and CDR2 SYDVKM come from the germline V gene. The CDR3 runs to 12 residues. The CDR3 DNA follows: TGTGCCAGCAGTTTAGACAGGGAGACCCAGTACTTC. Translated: CASSLDRETQYF.

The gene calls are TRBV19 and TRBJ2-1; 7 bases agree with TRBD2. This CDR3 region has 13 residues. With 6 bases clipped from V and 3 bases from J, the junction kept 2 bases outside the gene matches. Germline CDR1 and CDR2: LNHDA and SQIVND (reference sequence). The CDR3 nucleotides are TGTGCCAGTAGGGGAGGGGTCTACAATGAGCAGTTCTTC. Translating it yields CASRGGVYNEQFF.

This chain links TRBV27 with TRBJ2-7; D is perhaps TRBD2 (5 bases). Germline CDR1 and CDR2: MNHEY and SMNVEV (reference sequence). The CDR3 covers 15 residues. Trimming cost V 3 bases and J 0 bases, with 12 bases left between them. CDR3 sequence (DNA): TGTGCCAGCAGTTTGGCGGGCCTTAGCTCCTACGAGCAGTACTTC. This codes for CASSLAGLSSYEQYF.

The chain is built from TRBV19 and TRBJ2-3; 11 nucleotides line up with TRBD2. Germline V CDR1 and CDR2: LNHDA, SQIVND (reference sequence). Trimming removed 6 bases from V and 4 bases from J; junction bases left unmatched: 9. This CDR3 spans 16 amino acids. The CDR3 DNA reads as TGTGCCAGTAGGGAAATGACTAGCGGGATGGCAGATACGCAGTATTTT. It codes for CASREMTSGMADTQYF.

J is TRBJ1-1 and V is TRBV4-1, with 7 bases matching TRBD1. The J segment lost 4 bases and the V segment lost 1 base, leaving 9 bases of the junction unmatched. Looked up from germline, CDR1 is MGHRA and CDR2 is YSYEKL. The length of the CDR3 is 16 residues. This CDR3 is CASSQGGQRGRTEAFF. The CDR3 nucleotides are TGCGCCAGCAGCCAAGGGGGACAGCGAGGACGCACTGAAGCTTTCTTT.

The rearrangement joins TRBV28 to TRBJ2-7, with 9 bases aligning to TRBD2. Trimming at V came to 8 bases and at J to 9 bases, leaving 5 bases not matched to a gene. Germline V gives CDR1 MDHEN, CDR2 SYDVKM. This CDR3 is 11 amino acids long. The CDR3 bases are TGTGCCAGCGTAGCGGGAGCTGGGCAGTACTTC. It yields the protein CASVAGAGQYF.

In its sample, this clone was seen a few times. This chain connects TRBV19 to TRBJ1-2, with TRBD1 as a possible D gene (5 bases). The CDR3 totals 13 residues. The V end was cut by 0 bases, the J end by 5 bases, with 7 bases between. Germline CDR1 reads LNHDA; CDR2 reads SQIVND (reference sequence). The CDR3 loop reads CASSIEAGYGYTF. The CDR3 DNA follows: TGTGCCAGTAGTATAGAGGCAGGGTATGGCTACACCTTC.

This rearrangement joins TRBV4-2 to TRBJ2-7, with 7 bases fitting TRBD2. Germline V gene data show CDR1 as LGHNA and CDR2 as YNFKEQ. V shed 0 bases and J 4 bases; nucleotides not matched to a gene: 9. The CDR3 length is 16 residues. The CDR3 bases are TGTGCCAGCAGCCAAGAGGGGGGAGGGACCCCTTACGAGCAGTACTTC. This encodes CASSQEGGGTPYEQYF.

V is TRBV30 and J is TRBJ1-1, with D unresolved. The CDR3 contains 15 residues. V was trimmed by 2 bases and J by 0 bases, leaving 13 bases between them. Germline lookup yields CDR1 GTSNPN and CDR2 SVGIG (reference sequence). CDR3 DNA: TGTGCCTGGAGTAGGTGGGGAGGTCTGAACACTGAAGCTTTCTTT. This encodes CAWSRWGGLNTEAFF.

CDR3 sequence: CASSGRTSGSYEQYF. The CDR3, as DNA: TGCGCCAGCAGCGGGAGGACTAGCGGCTCCTACGAGCAGTACTTC. This chain uses TRBV5-1 with TRBJ2-5, with TRBD2 matching over 10 bases. The last part of the DNA fits TRBJ2-7 better; the J call may be wrong. Germline V lookup: CDR1 SGHRS, CDR2 YFSETQ. The CDR3 sequence is 15 residues long.

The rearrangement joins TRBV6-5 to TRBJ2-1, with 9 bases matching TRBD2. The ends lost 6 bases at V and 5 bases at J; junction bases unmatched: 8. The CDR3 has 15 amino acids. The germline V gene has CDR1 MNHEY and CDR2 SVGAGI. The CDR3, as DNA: TGTGCCAGCAGCCCAGGCGGGAGGGGACACAATGAGCAGTTCTTC. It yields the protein CASSPGGRGHNEQFF.

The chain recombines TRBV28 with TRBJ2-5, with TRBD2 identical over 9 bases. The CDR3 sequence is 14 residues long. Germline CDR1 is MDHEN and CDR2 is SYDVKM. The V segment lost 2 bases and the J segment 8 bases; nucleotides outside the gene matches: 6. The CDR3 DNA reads TGTGCCAGCAGTTTAACTAGCGGGTCGGCCACCCAGTACTTC. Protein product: CASSLTSGSATQYF.

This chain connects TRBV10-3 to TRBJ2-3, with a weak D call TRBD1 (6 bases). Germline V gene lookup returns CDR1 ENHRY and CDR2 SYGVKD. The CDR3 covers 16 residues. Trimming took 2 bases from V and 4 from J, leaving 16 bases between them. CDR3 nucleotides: TGTGCCATCAGTGAGGGTTCCCAGGGGCTGGCAGATACGCAGTATTTT. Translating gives CAISEGSQGLADTQYF.

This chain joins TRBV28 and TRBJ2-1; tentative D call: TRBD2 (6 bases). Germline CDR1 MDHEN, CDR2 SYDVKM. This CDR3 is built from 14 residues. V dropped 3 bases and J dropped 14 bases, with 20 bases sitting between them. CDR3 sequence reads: CASSFRLAPLMEFF. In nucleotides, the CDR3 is TGTGCCAGCAGTTTCCGGCTAGCGCCCCTAATGGAGTTCTTC.

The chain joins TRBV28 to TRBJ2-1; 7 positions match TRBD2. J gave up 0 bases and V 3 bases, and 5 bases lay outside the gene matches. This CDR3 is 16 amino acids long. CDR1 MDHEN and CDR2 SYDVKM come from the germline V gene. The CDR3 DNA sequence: TGTGCCAGCAGTTTCTTAAGCGGGATCTCCTACAATGAGCAGTTCTTC. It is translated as CASSFLSGISYNEQFF.

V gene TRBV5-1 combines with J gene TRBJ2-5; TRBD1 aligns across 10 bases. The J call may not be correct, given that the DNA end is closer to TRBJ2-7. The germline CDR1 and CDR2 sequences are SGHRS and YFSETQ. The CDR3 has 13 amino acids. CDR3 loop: CASQRGTGDEQYF. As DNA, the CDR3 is TGCGCCAGCCAGAGGGGGACAGGGGACGAGCAGTACTTC.